Shown below are 22 T cell receptor beta chains from a single sample sequenced in a study of regulatory T cells. The PCR used 52 TRBV and 13 TRBJ primers. The data were produced by immunoSEQ multiplex PCR, yet TCRdb's version contains in-frame clones alone and is incomplete. The table has 25,000 to 35,000 clones, around 90% seen once. Findings of the study overall: In CD3G-deficient patients, conventional CD4+ T cells were enriched for hydrophobic CDR3 residues at positions 6 and 7.

Their recognized antigens are unknown. Sequencing used conventional CD4+ T cells sorted from blood. The receptors stem from a person aged 18 to 35 with CD3G deficiency.

The chain carries TRBV5-1 and TRBJ2-2; 11 bases match TRBD1. The V segment lost 3 bases and the J segment 3 bases; nucleotides outside the gene matches: 4. Germline V gene lookup returns CDR1 SGHRS and CDR2 YFSETQ. This CDR3 spans 16 amino acids. Written as DNA, the CDR3 is TGCGCCAGCAGCTCCGGGGACAGGGGGGACACCGGGGAGCTGTTTTTT. Protein sequence: CASSSGDRGDTGELFF. Together with reference TRBV5-1 and TRBJ2-2, the CDR3 gives the full variable domain: KAGVTQTPRYLIKTRGQQVTLSCSPISGHRSVSWYQQTPGQGLQFLFEYFSETQRNKGNFPGRFSGRQFSNSRSEMNVSTLELGDSALYLCASSSGDRGDTGELFFGEGSRLTVL.

This clone was detected only once. This rearrangement joins TRBV5-1 to TRBJ1-4; D gene uncertain. With 4 bases removed from V and 2 bases from J, the gap between germline ends came to 15 bases. The CDR3 has 16 residues. Germline V gene data show CDR1 as SGHRS and CDR2 as YFSETQ. CDR3 coding DNA: TGCGCCAGCAGCCCCGGGCCCCTCACTACTAATGAAAAACTGTTTTTT. Translating gives CASSPGPLTTNEKLFF.

This chain joins TRBV5-4 and TRBJ2-1; 11 positions agree with TRBD2. Trimming cost V 3 bases and J 7 bases; bases outside gene matches: 9. The CDR3 is 16 residues long. The germline CDR1 and CDR2 sequences are SGHNT and YYREEE (reference sequence). Here the CDR3 DNA reads TGTGCCAGCAGCTGGGGCGGAGCTAGCGGGGGGAATGAGCAGTTCTTC. Encoded protein: CASSWGGASGGNEQFF.

V usage is TRBV7-8 and J usage is TRBJ1-1, with D possibly matching TRBD1 (5 bases). V gave up 2 bases and J gave up 5 bases, with 12 bases separating them. The CDR3 sequence is 14 residues long. CDR1 is SGHVS and CDR2 is FQNEAQ in the germline V gene. The CDR3 region is CASSLKGWVTEAFF. The CDR3 nucleotides read TGTGCCAGCAGCTTAAAGGGGTGGGTGACTGAAGCTTTCTTT.

In regard to this clone: An end of the junction does not agree with germline; a read error may underlie this. The V call is TRBV29-1, the J call TRBJ2-1; 11 bases line up with TRBD1. The germline CDR1 and CDR2 sequences are SQVTM and ANQGSEA. The CDR3 covers 12 residues. The CDR3 is CSVGQGGNEQLF. In DNA, the CDR3 is TGCAGCGTGGGACAGGGGGGGAATGAGCAGCTCTTC.

The chain employs TRBV5-1 and TRBJ2-1, with a possible D match to TRBD1 (7 bases). This CDR3 has 15 amino acids. Trimming pared 2 bases from V and 4 bases from J, leaving 13 bases between. The germline V gene has CDR1 SGHRS and CDR2 YFSETQ. CDR3 DNA: TGCGCCAGCAGCTTCGGAGGGACAGAGTACAATGAGCAGTTCTTC. Its protein is CASSFGGTEYNEQFF.

V and J are TRBV10-1 and TRBJ2-2, with TRBD2 matching 7 bases. This CDR3 has 15 amino acids. Germline V gene data show CDR1 as WNHNN and CDR2 as SYGVQD (reference sequence). Trimming took 4 bases from V and 5 from J; bases not matched to a gene: 7. In DNA form, the CDR3 reads TGCGCCAGCAGTGGGGACTCCGGGGGGACCGGGGAGCTGTTTTTT. This gives the protein CASSGDSGGTGELFF.

The V and J genes are TRBV6-5 and TRBJ2-3; D ambiguous. This CDR3 has 14 residues. Germline CDR1 MNHEY, CDR2 SVGAGI. V was clipped by 5 bases and J by 0 bases, with 9 bases between them. The CDR3 nucleotides read TGTGCCAGCAGTCGCCCAGACAGCACAGATACGCAGTATTTT. Translation: CASSRPDSTDTQYF.

The chain employs TRBV7-3 and TRBJ2-2, with TRBD2 matching over 7 bases. Trimming took 5 bases from V and 3 from J; bases not matched to a gene: 18. Germline CDR1 is SGHTA and CDR2 is FQGTGA. This CDR3 is built from 19 residues. The CDR3 nucleotides are TGTGCCAGCAGCCCGCGGGGTAGCGGGCCCCGAAGGGACACCGGGGAGCTGTTTTTT. Its translation: CASSPRGSGPRRDTGELFF.

This sequence joins TRBV2 and TRBJ2-1; D may match TRBD1 or TRBD2 (5 bases each). Germline V gene data show CDR1 as SNHLY and CDR2 as FYNNEI. This CDR3 is 14 amino acids long. V was shortened by 6 bases and J by 5 bases, with 14 bases between the two germline ends. In nucleotides, the CDR3 is TGTGCCAGCAGGCCCGGGACGCAAGACAATGAGCAGTTCTTC. It translates to CASRPGTQDNEQFF.

V gene TRBV4-3 combines with J gene TRBJ1-6; tentatively, D is TRBD1 (6 bases). With 1 base removed from V and 7 bases from J, the gap between germline ends came to 14 bases. This CDR3 comprises 16 residues. The germline CDR1 and CDR2 sequences are LGHNA and YSLEER. The CDR3 nucleotides are TGCGCCAGCAGCCAAGGTCCAAGGGGGGGAAATTCACCCCTCCACTTT. This gives the protein CASSQGPRGGNSPLHF.

V usage is TRBV11-2 and J usage is TRBJ2-7; maybe TRBD2 (5 bases). The germline V and J ends were trimmed by 5 bases and 4 bases, with 18 bases remaining between them. CDR1 and CDR2 from the germline V gene are SGHAT and FQNNGV. This CDR3 comprises 15 residues. This chain's CDR3 is CASSANPGGPYEQYF. CDR3 DNA: TGTGCCAGCAGCGCCAATCCGGGCGGGCCTTACGAGCAGTACTTC.

This clone was seen only once. V is TRBV5-1 and J is TRBJ1-1; tentatively, D is TRBD1 (6 bases). The CDR3 extends over 16 amino acids. V lost 6 bases, J lost 1 base, and 19 bases lay in between. Germline V lookup: CDR1 SGHRS, CDR2 YFSETQ. CDR3 region: CASTPGGRGRNTEAFF. Here the CDR3 DNA reads TGCGCCAGCACTCCCGGGGGCAGGGGCCGGAACACTGAAGCTTTCTTT.

The chain carries TRBV6-1 and TRBJ2-1; 7 positions agree with TRBD2. Germline lookup yields CDR1 MNHNS and CDR2 SASEGT. The CDR3 is made up of 15 amino acids. With V trimmed by 2 bases and J by 8 bases, 9 bases remained unmatched. The CDR3 DNA reads TGTGCCAGCAGTGAATATGCGGGAGTTTCGGATGAGCAGTTCTTC. This encodes CASSEYAGVSDEQFF.

J is TRBJ1-1 and V is TRBV19; D unclear. Trimming cost V 3 bases and J 1 base, with 9 bases left between them. CDR3 size: 14 residues. Germline V gene sequence: CDR1 LNHDA, CDR2 SQIVND (reference sequence). The CDR3 region has the DNA TGTGCCAGTAGTATGATCCCAGGGAACACTGAAGCTTTCTTT. Protein product: CASSMIPGNTEAFF. Drawing the rest from reference TRBV19 and TRBJ1-1, the complete variable domain is DGGITQSPKYLFRKEGQNVTLSCEQNLNHDAMYWYRQDPGQGLRLIYYSQIVNDFQKGDIAEGYSVSREKKESFPLTVTSAQKNPTAFYLCASSMIPGNTEAFFGQGTRLTVV.

The rearrangement uses TRBV28 and TRBJ2-6; maybe TRBD1 (6 bases). The germline V gene has CDR1 MDHEN and CDR2 SYDVKM. The CDR3 has 15 residues. The ends were cut back, 3 bases at V and 2 bases at J, with 8 bases in the middle. For the CDR3, the DNA is TGTGCCAGCAGTTTCAGGGGCGCTGGGGCCAACGTCCTGACTTTC. Protein sequence: CASSFRGAGANVLTF.

CDR3 nucleotides: TGTGCCATCAGTGAAAGAGTGGGGACTAGCGGTTACAATGAGCAGTTCTTC. As protein: CAISERVGTSGYNEQFF. The chain employs TRBV10-3 and TRBJ2-1; 11 nucleotides agree with TRBD2. CDR1 ENHRY and CDR2 SYGVKD come from the germline V gene. Losses at the gene ends were 3 bases for V and 4 bases for J; bases not matched to a gene: 8. The CDR3 runs to 17 residues.

The chain uses TRBV2 and TRBJ1-3; tentatively, D is TRBD1 (6 bases). Germline lookup yields CDR1 SNHLY and CDR2 FYNNEI. The CDR3 runs 16 residues. V lost 5 bases and J 0 bases, leaving 14 bases between the germline ends. The CDR3 DNA is TGTGCCAGCAGTCTGGACAGAGCCGCCTCTGGAAACACCATATATTTT. Protein sequence: CASSLDRAASGNTIYF.

The gene calls are TRBV7-8 and TRBJ2-6; TRBD1 matches at 8 bases. V lost 5 bases, J lost 1 base, and 10 bases stayed unmatched. This CDR3 comprises 18 residues. CDR1 and CDR2 from the germline V gene are SGHVS and FQNEAQ. In DNA, the CDR3 is TGTGCCAGCAGCCCGAGGATGCAGGGGGCGTCTGGGGCCAACGTCCTGACTTTC. Translated, it gives CASSPRMQGASGANVLTF.

The chain is built from TRBV5-6 and TRBJ2-1; either TRBD1 or TRBD2 may fit D (5 bases each). The CDR3 length is 17 residues. With 0 bases removed from V and 0 bases from J, the gap between germline ends came to 13 bases. Germline values: CDR1 SGHDT, CDR2 YYEEEE. CDR3 in amino acids: CASSLGSGGSSYNEQFF. The CDR3 nucleotides read TGTGCCAGCAGCTTGGGGAGTGGGGGAAGCTCCTACAATGAGCAGTTCTTC. Full variable domain (rest looked up from reference TRBV5-6 and TRBJ2-1): DAGVTQSPTHLIKTRGQQVTLRCSPKSGHDTVSWYQQALGQGPQFIFQYYEEEERQRGNFPDRFSGHQFPNYSSELNVNALLLGDSALYLCASSLGSGGSSYNEQFFGPGTRLTVL.

V and J are TRBV10-3 and TRBJ2-2; TRBD2 is a possible D gene (5 bases). This CDR3 is 15 amino acids long. The V end was cut by 5 bases, the J end by 3 bases, with 13 bases between. Germline V gives CDR1 ENHRY, CDR2 SYGVKD. CDR3 bases: TGTGCCATCAGTTTTGAGGGAGCGGACACCGGGGAGCTGTTTTTT. Protein product: CAISFEGADTGELFF.

V is TRBV5-1 and J is TRBJ2-2, with 8 nucleotides matching TRBD2. V lost 4 bases and J lost 2; bases outside the gene matches: 7. The germline CDR1 and CDR2 sequences are SGHRS and YFSETQ. This CDR3 is built from 16 residues. CDR3 sequence reads: CASSPLAGINTGELFF. CDR3 nucleotides: TGCGCCAGCAGCCCGCTAGCGGGTATCAACACCGGGGAGCTGTTTTTT.